The next 11 T cell receptor beta chains were all read from a single sample in a study of human T cells and chemical hapten exposure (dated by TCRdb to about 2021). The library was prepared using RACE. TCRdb records NextSeq 500 as the sequencer. Using fastp at Q25 and MiXCR, TCRdb reprocessed the public reads and kept productive beta chains. Duplicate CDR3 protein sequences are folded into a single record with the most common DNA and genes. The sample profile shows under 450,000 distinct CDR3 sequences; about 6.9% of them were found once. The ten top clones hold about 5.4% of the sample. The meaning of the sample's time point label: patch test 2, 6 weeks after DPC sensitization. Sample treatment or condition, as interpreted from the label and publication: therapeutic diphenylcyclopropenone sensitization with weekly scalp DPC. The sequencing used whole blood, collected in connection with sensitization to the hapten diphenylcyclopropenone (DPC). Source of these receptors: a woman aged 18-29 years with alopecia areata. Some clones in this sample may be carry-over from other donors' samples.

The rearrangement joins TRBV6-6 to TRBJ1-2; TRBD1 matches at 8 bases. J gave up 7 bases and V 6 bases, and 7 bases lay outside the gene matches. The CDR3 contains 13 residues. Germline V gene sequence: CDR1 MNHNY, CDR2 SVGAGI (reference sequence). CDR3 DNA sequence: TGTGCCAGCAGGCCAGGGGGCGCGAGTGGCTACACCTTC. It specifies CASRPGGASGYTF.

The V gene is TRBV6-1, the J gene TRBJ2-1; D is unresolved. The V gene's germline CDR1 is MNHNS and CDR2 SASEGT. The V gene lost 5 bases and the J gene lost 6 bases, with 5 bases spanning the gap. The CDR3 has 11 amino acids. The CDR3 here is CASSPLNEQFF. As DNA, the CDR3 is TGTGCCAGCAGTCCCCTCAATGAGCAGTTCTTC.

In this sample, this clonotype turned up many times. The chain couples TRBV6-5 to TRBJ2-3; a possible D gene is TRBD2 (6 bases). This CDR3 region has 17 residues. Germline values: CDR1 MNHEY, CDR2 SVGAGI. Deletions cut 0 bases from V and 0 bases from J, with 13 bases between. This chain's CDR3 is CASSYSIAGHSTDTQYF. CDR3 bases: TGTGCCAGCAGTTACTCGATTGCGGGGCATAGCACAGATACGCAGTATTTT.

This clonotype was detected ten times or more. The genes are TRBV27 and TRBJ2-7; D is possibly TRBD2 (6 bases). The CDR3 is 13 amino acids. Trimming pared 0 bases from V and 6 bases from J, leaving 9 bases between. Germline-derived CDR1 and CDR2 are MNHEY and SMNVEV (reference sequence). Written as DNA, the CDR3 is TGTGCCAGCAGTTTATCGGACTATTCCGAGCAGTACTTC. Its translation is CASSLSDYSEQYF.

A few counts support this clonotype. The chain employs TRBV2 and TRBJ2-1; a weak D match, TRBD2 (6 bases). Germline CDR1 is SNHLY and CDR2 is FYNNEI. This CDR3 comprises 14 residues. V was pared by 2 bases and J by 5 bases, with 10 bases between. The CDR3 nucleotides read TGTGCCAGCAGTGAACTAGCGCAAGACAATGAGCAGTTCTTC. Amino acids: CASSELAQDNEQFF.

This clonotype was observed many times. This chain connects TRBV28 to TRBJ1-5, with D tentatively TRBD1 (5 bases). Looked up from germline, CDR1 is MDHEN and CDR2 is SYDVKM. Trimming cost V 11 bases and J 3 bases, with 14 bases left between them. The CDR3 totals 13 residues. The CDR3 region is CASSWGTNQPQHF. CDR3 in DNA: TGTGCCTCAAGTTGGGGCACCAATCAGCCCCAGCATTTT. Full variable domain (missing parts from reference TRBV28 and TRBJ1-5): DVKVTQSSRYLVKRTGEKVFLECVQDMDHENMFWYRQDPGLGLRLIYFSYDVKMKEKGDIPEGYSVSREKKERFSLILESASTNQTSMYLCASSWGTNQPQHFGDGTRLSIL.

This clonotype has just a few counts. J is TRBJ2-7 and V is TRBV3-1; D may be TRBD1 (5 bases). The ends were cut back, 3 bases at V and 0 bases at J, with 12 bases in the middle. Germline values: CDR1 LGHDT, CDR2 YNNKEL (reference sequence). The CDR3 consists of 15 residues. The CDR3 loop is CASSQRPTASYEQYF. The CDR3 DNA reads TGTGCCAGCAGCCAGAGACCGACAGCCTCCTACGAGCAGTACTTC.

The table lists this clonotype with a few counts. The V and J genes are TRBV12-3 or TRBV12-4 and TRBJ1-2; tentative D call: TRBD1 (6 bases). The CDR3 has 13 residues. With 7 bases removed from V and 1 base from J, the gap between germline ends came to 10 bases. For the CDR3, the DNA is TGTGCCAGCAATACGGGACATAACTATGGCTACACCTTC. Protein: CASNTGHNYGYTF.

The genes are TRBV4-1 and TRBJ1-4, with D uncertain. The ends were cut back, 5 bases at V and 8 bases at J, with 12 bases in the middle. The length of the CDR3 is 13 residues. Looked up from germline, CDR1 is MGHRA and CDR2 is YSYEKL. CDR3 residues: CASSSGYSEKLFF. In nucleotides, the CDR3 is TGCGCCAGCAGCTCTGGTTATTCCGAAAAACTGTTTTTT.

This clonotype was seen ten or more times. The chain joins TRBV7-8 to TRBJ2-2; D may be TRBD2 (5 bases). Germline CDR1 reads SGHVS; CDR2 reads FQNEAQ. This CDR3 comprises 12 residues. V shed 4 bases and J shed 6 bases, with 6 bases lying between them. Here the CDR3 reads CASSSGAGELFF. CDR3 in DNA: TGTGCCAGCAGCTCCGGGGCCGGGGAGCTGTTTTTT.

This clonotype was seen many times. This CDR3 reads CASSLTPVTERDNYGYTF. CDR3 bases: TGTGCCAGCAGCTTAACTCCGGTGACGGAAAGGGATAACTATGGCTACACCTTC. This chain connects TRBV7-9 to TRBJ1-2; no clear D. Deletions cut 2 bases from V and 1 base from J, with 20 bases between. The germline gives CDR1 SEHNR, CDR2 FQNEAQ (reference sequence). The CDR3 covers 18 residues. The whole variable domain, filled in from reference TRBV7-9 and TRBJ1-2, reads DTGVSQNPRHKITKRGQNVTFRCDPISEHNRLYWYRQTLGQGPEFLTYFQNEAQLEKSRLLSDRFSAERPKGSFSTLEIQRTEQGDSAMYLCASSLTPVTERDNYGYTFGSGTRLTVV.